This TCR beta chain was captured by sequencing in a study of OX40 agonist ivuxolimab in advanced cancers. With regard to the full study: Ivuxolimab, which targeted the costimulatory receptor OX40 (CD134), was an agonistic, fully human IgG2 monoclonal antibody. Peripheral TCRbeta sequencing was intended to test whether TCR sequence diversity was altered and clonal T-cell expansion was caused by ivuxolimab. Three dose-escalation patients achieved partial responses, one with hepatocellular carcinoma and two with cutaneous melanoma. The paper describes the monotherapy dose-escalation part (N of about 52 patients) of the phase I trial of ivuxolimab. In the dose-escalation cohort, around four fifths of patients were male, and the mean age was approximately 60 years, with a range of 23 to 79. Intravenous ivuxolimab was administered to patients every 2 weeks at six dose levels: 0.01, 0.1, 0.3, 1.5, 3 and 10 mg/kg. Of the approximately 54 dose-escalation patients, hepatocellular carcinoma was present in roughly 19, melanoma in approximately 15, renal cell carcinoma in 9 and head and neck cancer in 9. Patients were allowed to have had prior anti-PD-1, anti-PD-L1 or anti-CTLA-4 therapy, and approximately 39% of the dose-escalation patients had been treated with checkpoint inhibitors.

For CDR1 and CDR2, the germline V gene lists KGHSH and LQKENI. V and J are truncated by 10 bases and 6 bases respectively, leaving an intervening sequence of 13 bases. CDR3 length: 11 amino acids, cysteine to phenylalanine. This entry keeps only the CDR3 DNA: 33 bases, framed from base 1. Genomic DNA was isolated from the sorted cells so that the TCRbeta CDR3 region could be sequenced. The immunoSEQ Assay was used for sequencing of TCRbeta CDR3 regions. The clones in this table, taken by TCRdb from immuneACCESS, are in-frame only. Not every clone is retained; where verified, under half of the shortfall comes from an unresolved V gene, and the cause of the rest is unknown. The sample profile shows tens of thousands of clones; approximately 80% of them were found once. Less than 9.5% of the sample rests with the top ten. Patients with autoimmune disease history or receiving systemic immunosuppression were excluded from the trial. Peripheral blood for TCR sequencing was collected from all dose cohorts at baseline, on cycle 4 day 1, and on cycle 7 day 1. The samples were taken from a phase I, first-in-human, multicenter, open-label dose-escalation trial of ivuxolimab. The trial enrolled adults with locally advanced or metastatic head and neck squamous cell, hepatocellular, melanoma or renal cell carcinoma. Before TCR sequencing, CD4+ T cells and CD8+ T cells were sorted from peripheral blood as separate populations.

Concerning this clone: What this receptor recognizes is not known. Within one base of it there is no much larger clone, and no base qualities were kept.

The full study reports these points: In the 0.1-3.0 mg/kg groups, partial responders were among the patients with the lowest normalized peripheral clonal expansion, particularly in CD8+ T cells. Clonal expansion of both CD4+ and CD8+ blood T cells was observed from baseline to week 6 at doses 0.1 to 3.0 mg/kg. Low levels of normalized T-cell clonal expansion were also seen in some nonresponding patients. After ivuxolimab, CD8+ T cells had more expanded clones than CD4+ T cells on average. The antigen specificity of the clonally expanded peripheral T cells was not determined.

The sequence was collected from an adult with an advanced solid tumor such as melanoma, head and neck, liver or kidney cancer. The rearrangement joined TRBV18 to TRBJ2-7; the D gene is tentatively TRBD1 or TRBD2, each matching 5 bases. This material consisted of CD4+ or CD8+ T cells sorted from blood, taken in a trial of the OX40 agonist ivuxolimab. The CDR3 corresponds to CATGAGLEQYF. The DNA sequence is TGTGCCACCGGGGCCGGGCTCGAGCAGTACTTC.